The subject of this entry is one T cell receptor beta chain. V was pared by 3 bases and J by 5 bases, with 9 bases between. Per the germline V gene, CDR1 is SQVTM and CDR2 is ANQGSEA. The CDR3 runs to 12 residues. The data stem from a study of blood T cell repertoires in COVID-19. TCRdb's copy holds only in-frame clones and misses some; the assay was immunoSEQ multiplex PCR. The sample lists some 18,000 clones; roughly 88% were seen once. Sequencing was carried out using peripheral blood. This chain links TRBV29-1 with TRBJ2-3; tentatively, D is TRBD2 (5 bases). The clonotype originates from a human donor in a cohort sampled during active COVID-19. The CDR3 loop is CSVDEGGDTQYF. The CDR3 DNA sequence: TGCAGCGTTGATGAGGGCGGAGATACGCAGTATTTT.